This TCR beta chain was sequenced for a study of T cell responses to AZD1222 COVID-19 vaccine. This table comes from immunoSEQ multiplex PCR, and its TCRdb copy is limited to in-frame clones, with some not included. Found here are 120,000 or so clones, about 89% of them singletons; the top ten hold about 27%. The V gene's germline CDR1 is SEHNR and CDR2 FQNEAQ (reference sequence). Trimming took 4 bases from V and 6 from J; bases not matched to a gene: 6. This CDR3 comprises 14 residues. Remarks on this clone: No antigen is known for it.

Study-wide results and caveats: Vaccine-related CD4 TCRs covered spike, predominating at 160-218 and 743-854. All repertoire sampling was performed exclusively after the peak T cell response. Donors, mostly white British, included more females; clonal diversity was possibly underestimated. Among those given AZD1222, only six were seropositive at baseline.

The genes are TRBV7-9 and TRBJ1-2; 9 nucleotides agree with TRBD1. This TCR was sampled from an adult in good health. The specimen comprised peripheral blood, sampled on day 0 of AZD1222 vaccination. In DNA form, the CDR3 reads TGTGCCAGCAGCTCGGGACAGGGAGAGAATGGCTACACCTTC. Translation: CASSSGQGENGYTF.